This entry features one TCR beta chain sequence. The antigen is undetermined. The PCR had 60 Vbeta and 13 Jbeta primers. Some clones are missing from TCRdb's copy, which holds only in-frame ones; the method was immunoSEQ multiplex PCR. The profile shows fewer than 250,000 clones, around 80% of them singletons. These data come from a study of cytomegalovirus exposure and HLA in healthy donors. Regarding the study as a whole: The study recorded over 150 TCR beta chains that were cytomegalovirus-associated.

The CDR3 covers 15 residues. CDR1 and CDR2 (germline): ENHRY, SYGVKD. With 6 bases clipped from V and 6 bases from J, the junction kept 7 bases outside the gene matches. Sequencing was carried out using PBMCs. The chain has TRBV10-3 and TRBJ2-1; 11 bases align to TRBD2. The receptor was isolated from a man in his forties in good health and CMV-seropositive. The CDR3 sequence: CAISGATSGINEQFF. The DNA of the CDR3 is TGTGCCATCAGCGGAGCGACTAGCGGGATCAATGAGCAGTTCTTC.